These T cell receptor beta chains were read from a single sample in a study of glioma-infiltrating T cells after dendritic cell vaccination. Produced via immunoSEQ multiplex PCR; TCRdb's table is partial and in-frame only. The data contain approximately 46,000 clones, 70% to 90% of them singletons. This specimen was blood, taken after dendritic cell vaccination. Every receptor here comes from a human donor with glioblastoma. Each CDR3 is given with its conserved first and last residue. Fields, in order: CDR3 protein, CDR3 DNA, D gene, V gene, clone size, J gene. D genes are given only for firm matches. The size of a clone is reported for some rows only, either as once, few or many, or as a class for expanded clones.

CDR3aa: CASSGDRADNEKLFF
CDR3nt: TGTGCCAGTAGTGGTGACAGGGCGGATAATGAAAAACTGTTTTTT
d_gene: TRBD1
v_gene: TRBV19
abundance: NA
j_gene: TRBJ1-4

CDR3aa: CAISLAGGGRETQYF
CDR3nt: TGTGCCATCAGCCTAGCGGGAGGGGGACGGGAGACCCAGTACTTC
d_gene: TRBD2
v_gene: TRBV10-3
abundance: NA
j_gene: TRBJ2-5

CDR3aa: CASSDGTGYYEQYF
CDR3nt: TGTGCCAGCAGTGATGGGACAGGGTACTACGAGCAGTACTTC
d_gene: TRBD1
v_gene: TRBV25-1
abundance: NA
j_gene: TRBJ2-7

CDR3aa: CASSVAPSSYNEQFF
CDR3nt: TGTGCCAGCAGCGTAGCCCCGAGCTCCTACAATGAGCAGTTCTTC
d_gene: NA
v_gene: TRBV9
abundance: NA
j_gene: TRBJ2-1

CDR3aa: CASSSRAPETQYF
CDR3nt: TGTGCCAGCTCATCCAGGGCCCCGGAGACCCAGTACTTC
d_gene: NA
v_gene: TRBV18
abundance: NA
j_gene: TRBJ2-5

CDR3aa: CASSFVGSGAEAFF
CDR3nt: TGTGCCAGCAGTTTTGTAGGGTCCGGGGCTGAAGCTTTCTTT
d_gene: NA
v_gene: TRBV27
abundance: NA
j_gene: TRBJ1-1

CDR3aa: CASSQDLEGLAFF
CDR3nt: TGTGCCAGCAGCCAAGATTTGGAGGGTTTGGCTTTCTTT
d_gene: NA
v_gene: TRBV14
abundance: NA
j_gene: TRBJ1-1

CDR3aa: CASSLGQSGGYTEAFF
CDR3nt: TGCGCCAGCAGCTTGGGGCAGTCCGGAGGTTATACTGAAGCTTTCTTT
d_gene: NA
v_gene: TRBV5-1
abundance: NA
j_gene: TRBJ1-1

CDR3aa: CASSRGLTRTENTEAFF
CDR3nt: TGCGCCAGCAGCCGTGGGCTAACCCGGACAGAGAACACTGAAGCTTTCTTT
d_gene: NA
v_gene: TRBV4-1
abundance: NA
j_gene: TRBJ1-1

CDR3aa: CASSSFADRVRHEQYF
CDR3nt: TGTGCCAGCAGTTCATTCGCGGACAGGGTCCGACACGAGCAGTACTTC
d_gene: TRBD1
v_gene: TRBV28
abundance: NA
j_gene: TRBJ2-7

CDR3aa: CASSLHVRTGAYEQYF
CDR3nt: TGCGCCAGCAGCCTCCACGTGCGGACAGGAGCCTACGAGCAGTACTTC
d_gene: TRBD1
v_gene: TRBV4-1
abundance: NA
j_gene: TRBJ2-7

CDR3aa: CASSIRDRGSDTQYF
CDR3nt: TGTGCCAGCAGTATCCGGGACAGGGGTTCCGATACGCAGTATTTT
d_gene: TRBD1
v_gene: TRBV27
abundance: NA
j_gene: TRBJ2-3

CDR3aa: CASSFGIYYAFF
CDR3nt: TGTGCCAGCAGTTTCGGCATTTACTATGCTTTCTTT
d_gene: NA
v_gene: TRBV28
abundance: NA
j_gene: TRBJ1-1

CDR3aa: CASSLVASGRANEQFF
CDR3nt: TGTGCCAGCAGCTTAGTGGCTAGCGGGAGGGCCAATGAGCAGTTCTTC
d_gene: TRBD2
v_gene: TRBV7-9
abundance: once
j_gene: TRBJ2-1

CDR3aa: CSVGVYSYEQYF
CDR3nt: TGCAGCGTTGGTGTCTACTCCTACGAGCAGTACTTC
d_gene: NA
v_gene: TRBV29-1
abundance: once
j_gene: TRBJ2-7

CDR3aa: CSVGSLGQGQGEQYF
CDR3nt: TGCAGCGTCGGCTCGTTGGGACAGGGACAGGGCGAGCAGTACTTC
d_gene: TRBD1
v_gene: TRBV29-1
abundance: NA
j_gene: TRBJ2-7

CDR3aa: CASSWPGQEAFF
CDR3nt: TGCGCCAGCAGCTGGCCGGGACAGGAAGCTTTCTTT
d_gene: TRBD1
v_gene: TRBV5-1
abundance: NA
j_gene: TRBJ1-1

CDR3aa: CASSLGLAGSYNEQFF
CDR3nt: TGTGCCAGCAGCCTAGGACTAGCGGGATCCTACAATGAGCAGTTCTTC
d_gene: TRBD2
v_gene: TRBV5-4
abundance: NA
j_gene: TRBJ2-1

CDR3aa: CASLGSWRSGANVLTF
CDR3nt: TGTGCCAGCTTAGGATCTTGGAGGTCTGGGGCCAACGTCCTGACTTTC
d_gene: NA
v_gene: TRBV28
abundance: NA
j_gene: TRBJ2-6

CDR3aa: CASSVSSGRPGEQYF
CDR3nt: TGTGCCAGCAGCGTGTCTAGCGGGAGGCCTGGCGAGCAGTACTTC
d_gene: TRBD2
v_gene: TRBV9
abundance: NA
j_gene: TRBJ2-7

CDR3aa: CASSGTGQGIGDGANVLTF
CDR3nt: TGTGCCAGCAGCGGAACGGGACAGGGGATAGGTGATGGGGCCAACGTCCTGACTTTC
d_gene: TRBD1
v_gene: TRBV7-9
abundance: NA
j_gene: TRBJ2-6

CDR3aa: CASSSSTGANYGYTF
CDR3nt: TGTGCCAGCAGCTCATCGACAGGGGCCAACTATGGCTACACCTTC
d_gene: TRBD1
v_gene: TRBV7-2
abundance: NA
j_gene: TRBJ1-2

CDR3aa: CATSRVRGTSVNEQFF
CDR3nt: TGTGCCACCAGCAGAGTACGGGGGACTAGCGTCAATGAGCAGTTCTTC
d_gene: TRBD2
v_gene: TRBV15
abundance: NA
j_gene: TRBJ2-1

CDR3aa: CASSFLGQGGGTEAFF
CDR3nt: TGTGCCAGCAGTTTTTTAGGACAGGGAGGTGGCACTGAAGCTTTCTTT
d_gene: TRBD1
v_gene: TRBV27
abundance: NA
j_gene: TRBJ1-1

CDR3aa: CASSPSGSYYEQYF
CDR3nt: TGTGCCAGCAGTCCGAGCGGGAGTTACTACGAGCAGTACTTC
d_gene: TRBD2
v_gene: TRBV7-9
abundance: NA
j_gene: TRBJ2-7

CDR3aa: CASSQGEQGTGELFF
CDR3nt: TGCGCCAGCAGCCAAGGTGAACAGGGAACCGGGGAGCTGTTTTTT
d_gene: NA
v_gene: TRBV4-1
abundance: NA
j_gene: TRBJ2-2

CDR3aa: CASSPTPVGSYNEQFF
CDR3nt: TGCGCCAGCAGCCCAACACCCGTCGGGTCCTACAATGAGCAGTTCTTC
d_gene: NA
v_gene: TRBV5-1
abundance: NA
j_gene: TRBJ2-1

CDR3aa: CATSTRAGTYEQYF
CDR3nt: TGTGCCACCTCGACCCGAGCGGGGACCTACGAGCAGTACTTC
d_gene: TRBD2
v_gene: TRBV19
abundance: NA
j_gene: TRBJ2-7

CDR3aa: CAWRGQGAVGNEQFF
CDR3nt: TGTGCCTGGAGAGGACAGGGGGCGGTAGGCAATGAGCAGTTCTTC
d_gene: TRBD1
v_gene: TRBV30
abundance: few
j_gene: TRBJ2-1

CDR3aa: CASSTPGVTEAFF
CDR3nt: TGTGCCAGCAGTACCCCCGGGGTTACTGAAGCTTTCTTT
d_gene: NA
v_gene: TRBV5-6
abundance: NA
j_gene: TRBJ1-1

CDR3aa: CSAARSYEQYF
CDR3nt: TGCAGTGCTGCCCGCTCCTACGAGCAGTACTTC
d_gene: NA
v_gene: TRBV20-1
abundance: NA
j_gene: TRBJ2-7

CDR3aa: CASSRQGSLFRPCF
CDR3nt: TGTGCCAGCAGCCGACAGGGGTCCCTTTTTCGGCCTTGTTTT
d_gene: NA
v_gene: TRBV21-1
abundance: few
j_gene: TRBJ1-3

CDR3aa: CASSNTGVGQPQHF
CDR3nt: TGTGCCAGCTCAAACACAGGGGTCGGGCAGCCCCAGCATTTT
d_gene: TRBD1
v_gene: TRBV18
abundance: few
j_gene: TRBJ1-5

CDR3aa: CATSTSRTTSYNEQFF
CDR3nt: TGTGCCACCAGCACTTCTCGGACTACATCCTACAATGAGCAGTTCTTC
d_gene: NA
v_gene: TRBV15
abundance: NA
j_gene: TRBJ2-1

CDR3aa: CASSPLGKGYEQYF
CDR3nt: TGTGCCAGCAGCCCCCTAGGGAAGGGGTACGAGCAGTACTTC
d_gene: NA
v_gene: TRBV5-6
abundance: NA
j_gene: TRBJ2-7

CDR3aa: CASSRGLIYGYTF
CDR3nt: TGTGCCAGCAGCCGAGGGCTGATCTATGGATACACCTTC
d_gene: NA
v_gene: TRBV7-2
abundance: NA
j_gene: TRBJ1-2

CDR3aa: CASSSGGGYGPEAFF
CDR3nt: TGCGCCAGCAGCTCCGGCGGGGGCTATGGCCCCGAAGCTTTCTTT
d_gene: NA
v_gene: TRBV5-1
abundance: once
j_gene: TRBJ1-1

CDR3aa: CASSRQGNEKLFF
CDR3nt: TGTGCCAGCAGCAGACAGGGTAATGAAAAACTGTTTTTT
d_gene: TRBD1
v_gene: TRBV2
abundance: NA
j_gene: TRBJ1-4

CDR3aa: CASSHYENQPQHF
CDR3nt: TGTGCCAGCAGCCACTATGAGAATCAGCCCCAGCATTTT
d_gene: NA
v_gene: TRBV4-2
abundance: once
j_gene: TRBJ1-5

CDR3aa: CASRNGTSGSYEQYF
CDR3nt: TGCGCCAGCAGAAACGGGACTAGCGGGAGTTACGAGCAGTACTTC
d_gene: TRBD2
v_gene: TRBV5-1
abundance: NA
j_gene: TRBJ2-7

CDR3aa: CASSLSGSPEAFF
CDR3nt: TGTGCCAGCAGTTTATCCGGGTCTCCTGAAGCTTTCTTT
d_gene: NA
v_gene: TRBV28
abundance: NA
j_gene: TRBJ1-1

CDR3aa: CASSPYLRGTNTGELFF
CDR3nt: TGTGCCAGCAGCCCATACCTTAGGGGGACGAACACCGGGGAGCTGTTTTTT
d_gene: NA
v_gene: TRBV7-3
abundance: NA
j_gene: TRBJ2-2

CDR3aa: CASSVGGGGSETQYF
CDR3nt: TGTGCCAGCAGCGTAGGCGGTGGGGGGTCAGAGACCCAGTACTTC
d_gene: NA
v_gene: TRBV9
abundance: NA
j_gene: TRBJ2-5

CDR3aa: CAARDTVYEQYF
CDR3nt: TGTGCCGCACGGGACACCGTCTACGAGCAGTACTTC
d_gene: NA
v_gene: TRBV10-3
abundance: NA
j_gene: TRBJ2-7

CDR3aa: CAIKGQGGSGANVLTF
CDR3nt: TGTGCCATCAAGGGACAGGGGGGCTCTGGGGCCAACGTCCTGACTTTC
d_gene: TRBD1
v_gene: TRBV10-3
abundance: NA
j_gene: TRBJ2-6